Listed below are T cell receptor beta chains from one sample, sequenced in a study of T cell repertoires in cytomegalovirus infection. No antigen has been identified for these receptors. From the reads, TCRdb called clonotypes with MiXCR, one entry per CDR3 protein. The table records roughly 800,000 distinct CDR3 sequences, 25% to 30% of them present only once. Sample: cultured CD8+ T cells from PBMCs, taken from culture after CMV antigen stimulation. Receptors originate from a human donor in good health (CMV status not recorded). Some clones in this sample may be carry-over from other donors' samples. Each CDR3 is given with its conserved first and last residue. Each record gives: J gene, D gene, V gene, clone size, CDR3 DNA, CDR3 protein. The D gene is left open where the match is weak. Clone size, where shown, is once, few, many, or a class for clones that have expanded.

j_call: TRBJ2-3
d_call: TRBD2
v_call: TRBV15
clone_size: -
cdr3_nt: TGTGCCACCAGCAGTACGAGACTAGCGGGGGTTTCCTCCTTTTTGCTTACAGATACGCAGTATTTT
cdr3_aa: CATSSTRLAGVSSFLLTDTQYF

j_call: TRBJ1-3
d_call: -
v_call: TRBV5-6
clone_size: -
cdr3_nt: TGTGCCAGCAGCCCTGGGACATCCTTCGCCCCTGGAAACACCATATATTTT
cdr3_aa: CASSPGTSFAPGNTIYF

j_call: TRBJ1-5
d_call: -
v_call: TRBV28
clone_size: -
cdr3_nt: TGTGCCAGCGGTTACCCGCCCCAGCATTTT
cdr3_aa: CASGYPPQHF

j_call: TRBJ2-7
d_call: TRBD1
v_call: TRBV7-9
clone_size: -
cdr3_nt: TGTGCCAGCAGCATCCGAGACAGGGCCGACTACGAGCAGTACTTC
cdr3_aa: CASSIRDRADYEQYF

j_call: TRBJ2-5
d_call: TRBD2
v_call: TRBV7-2
clone_size: many
cdr3_nt: TGTGCCAGCAGCCATCCTAGGGGCAGCGGGGGGGCCAGGTACCAAGAGACCCAGTACTTC
cdr3_aa: CASSHPRGSGGARYQETQYF

j_call: TRBJ2-1
d_call: -
v_call: TRBV11-3
clone_size: few
cdr3_nt: TGTGCCAGCAGCTTAGATCCCAGGGTTGGCTACAATGAGCAGTTCTTC
cdr3_aa: CASSLDPRVGYNEQFF

j_call: TRBJ2-7
d_call: -
v_call: TRBV3-1
clone_size: -
cdr3_nt: TGTGCCAGCAGCCAAGAGCTCCTGGTGGACGAGCAGTACTTC
cdr3_aa: CASSQELLVDEQYF

j_call: TRBJ2-3
d_call: -
v_call: TRBV14
clone_size: few
cdr3_nt: TGTGCCAGCAGCCAATACCGCACAGATACGCAGTATTTT
cdr3_aa: CASSQYRTDTQYF

j_call: TRBJ2-2
d_call: -
v_call: TRBV11-3
clone_size: few
cdr3_nt: TGTGCCAGCAGCTTAGATCGGGACGAACCCACCGGGGAGCTGTTTTTT
cdr3_aa: CASSLDRDEPTGELFF

j_call: TRBJ1-1
d_call: TRBD1
v_call: TRBV4-1
clone_size: few
cdr3_nt: TGCGCCAGCAGCCATAGACAGGGAATGAACACTGAAGCTTTCTTT
cdr3_aa: CASSHRQGMNTEAFF

j_call: TRBJ2-1
d_call: -
v_call: TRBV7-3
clone_size: -
cdr3_nt: TGTGCCAGCAGCTTATCGGGGGCCATCGTGGATGAGCAGTTCTTC
cdr3_aa: CASSLSGAIVDEQFF

j_call: TRBJ1-6
d_call: TRBD1
v_call: TRBV12-3/TRBV12-4
clone_size: -
cdr3_nt: TGTGCCAGCAGTTTCGGGGACAGACCCCCTAATTCACCCCTCCACTTT
cdr3_aa: CASSFGDRPPNSPLHF

j_call: TRBJ1-2
d_call: TRBD1
v_call: TRBV7-9
clone_size: -
cdr3_nt: TGTGCCAGCAGCTCCAACAGGGGTGGCTATGGCTACACCTTC
cdr3_aa: CASSSNRGGYGYTF

j_call: TRBJ1-1
d_call: -
v_call: TRBV4-2
clone_size: -
cdr3_nt: TGTGCCAGCAAACAAATGGCACAGAGTGAAGCTTTCTTT
cdr3_aa: CASKQMAQSEAFF

j_call: TRBJ2-2
d_call: -
v_call: TRBV19
clone_size: -
cdr3_nt: TGTGCCAGTAGTATAGCGGGGGCAGGGGAGCTGTTTTTT
cdr3_aa: CASSIAGAGELFF

j_call: TRBJ2-7
d_call: TRBD1
v_call: TRBV24-1
clone_size: -
cdr3_nt: TGTGCCACCAGTGATCCCCGACAGGGCTACGAGCAGTACTTC
cdr3_aa: CATSDPRQGYEQYF

j_call: TRBJ2-7
d_call: TRBD1
v_call: TRBV7-6
clone_size: -
cdr3_nt: TGTGCCAGCAGCCCGCCGTTACAGGGGGAAAGGTACGAGCAGTACTTC
cdr3_aa: CASSPPLQGERYEQYF

j_call: TRBJ2-3
d_call: -
v_call: TRBV28
clone_size: few
cdr3_nt: TGTGCCAGCAGTTTTTGGATTCTCAGCACAGATACGCAGTATTTT
cdr3_aa: CASSFWILSTDTQYF